The 13 T cell receptor beta chains given below trace back to one sample, sequenced in a study of Tregs in tolerant kidney transplant recipients. Generated by immunoSEQ multiplex PCR, the TCRdb table keeps only in-frame clones and is missing some. Found here are about 59,000 clones, about 86% of them singletons; the top ten hold less than 5.5%. Sequenced material: CD4+ T cells from blood. The receptors stem from a human donor in good health.

The V gene is TRBV7-9, the J gene TRBJ1-1; tentative D call: TRBD1 (6 bases). The CDR3 is 14 amino acids. The germline V and J ends were trimmed by 6 bases and 6 bases, with 17 bases remaining between them. Germline V gene lookup returns CDR1 SEHNR and CDR2 FQNEAQ (reference sequence). The CDR3 loop reads CASSSDRLGAEAFF. Here the CDR3 DNA reads TGTGCCAGCAGTTCCGACAGGCTAGGGGCTGAAGCTTTCTTT.

This clone was found once. The chain uses TRBV29-1 and TRBJ1-1, with 9 bases that match TRBD1. CDR1 is SQVTM and CDR2 is ANQGSEA in the germline V gene. The CDR3 consists of 13 residues. The junction had 5 bases not matched to a gene; V was cut back by 4 bases and J by 5 bases. CDR3 sequence: CSVGGQGGTEAFF. The CDR3, as DNA: TGCAGCGTTGGGGGACAGGGTGGGACTGAAGCTTTCTTT. Combining the CDR3 with reference TRBV29-1 and TRBJ1-1 gives the whole variable domain SAVISQKPSRDICQRGTSLTIQCQVDSQVTMMFWYRQQPGQSLTLIATANQGSEATYESGFVIDKFPISRPNLTFSTLTVSNMSPEDSSIYLCSVGGQGGTEAFFGQGTRLTVV.

V usage is TRBV6-5 and J usage is TRBJ1-2; D unclear. CDR3 size: 14 residues. The V gene's germline CDR1 is MNHEY and CDR2 SVGAGI. Trimming removed 5 bases from V and 6 bases from J, with 16 bases in between. In DNA, the CDR3 is TGTGCCAGCAGTGGACTTGGACCTCTCCATGGCTACACCTTC. This translates into CASSGLGPLHGYTF.

This rearrangement joins TRBV7-9 to TRBJ2-3; 9 bases align to TRBD2. Germline V gene data show CDR1 as SEHNR and CDR2 as FQNEAQ (reference sequence). V was pared by 5 bases and J by 2 bases, with 11 bases of the junction left unmatched. CDR3 size: 17 residues. CDR3 sequence (DNA): TGTGCCAGCAGCAGATACGCGCCGGGACTAGCCACAGATACGCAGTATTTT. Its translation is CASSRYAPGLATDTQYF. Drawing the rest from reference TRBV7-9 and TRBJ2-3, the complete variable domain is DTGVSQNPRHKITKRGQNVTFRCDPISEHNRLYWYRQTLGQGPEFLTYFQNEAQLEKSRLLSDRFSAERPKGSFSTLEIQRTEQGDSAMYLCASSRYAPGLATDTQYFGPGTRLTVL.

The gene calls are TRBV4-3 and TRBJ2-7, with 7 positions matching TRBD2. The CDR3 is made up of 15 amino acids. With 1 base clipped from V and 2 bases from J, the junction kept 5 bases outside the gene matches. Per the germline V gene, CDR1 is LGHNA and CDR2 is YSLEER. CDR3 protein: CASSQGLAEAYEQYF. The CDR3 bases are TGCGCCAGCAGCCAAGGGCTAGCGGAGGCCTACGAGCAGTACTTC.

The chain uses TRBV7-9 and TRBJ2-2; a possible D gene is TRBD2 (6 bases). Trimming took off 1 base at V and 2 bases at J, with 8 bases between the two ends. The CDR3 runs to 15 residues. The germline V gene encodes CDR1 SEHNR and CDR2 FQNEAQ (reference sequence). This CDR3 reads CASSLDSGNTGELFF. CDR3 in DNA: TGTGCCAGCAGCTTAGATAGCGGTAACACCGGGGAGCTGTTTTTT.

The chain joins TRBV27 to TRBJ2-5; perhaps TRBD2 as D (5 bases). The J call may be faulty, since TRBJ2-7 better matches the DNA end. CDR3 length equals 16 residues. Germline V CDR1 and CDR2: MNHEY, SMNVEV (reference sequence). The DNA for the CDR3 is TGTGCCAGCAGTTTTCGGGGTGGGCATGAATCCTACGAGCAGTACTTC. It specifies CASSFRGGHESYEQYF.

Only a few counts were recorded for this clone. The chain carries TRBV12-5 and TRBJ2-3, with D possibly being TRBD1 (7 bases). This CDR3 has 12 residues. V lost 3 bases and J lost 10, with 11 bases in between. Germline V gives CDR1 LGHNT, CDR2 FRNRAP. This CDR3 is CASGFPRGAQYF. DNA for the CDR3: TGTGCTAGTGGTTTCCCCAGGGGGGCGCAGTATTTT.

V usage is TRBV11-3 and J usage is TRBJ2-1; 9 positions match TRBD1. This CDR3 has 17 residues. Germline trimming cut 4 bases from V and 8 bases from J; bases unmatched to any gene: 15. Per germline, CDR1 SGHNT and CDR2 YENEEA. CDR3 sequence (DNA): TGTGCCAGCAGCTACAGAGCCCCCGGGACAGGGCAACATGAGCAGTTCTTC. It yields the protein CASSYRAPGTGQHEQFF.

V and J are TRBV25-1 and TRBJ1-2, with unresolved D. The V gene's germline CDR1 is MGHDK and CDR2 SYGVNS. The V end lost 2 bases, the J end lost 7 bases, and 17 bases lay between the germline ends. The CDR3 totals 15 residues. CDR3 in amino acids: CASSETSGVARGYTF. The DNA for the CDR3 is TGTGCCAGCAGTGAAACAAGTGGAGTCGCGCGTGGCTACACCTTC.

The V call is TRBV4-1, the J call TRBJ2-1; 7 nucleotides match TRBD2. The CDR3 loop spans 16 amino acids. V gave up 3 bases and J gave up 4 bases; unmatched junction bases: 9. The V gene's germline CDR1 is MGHRA and CDR2 YSYEKL. CDR3 sequence reads: CASSQPGTTRYNEQFF. Here the CDR3 DNA reads TGCGCCAGCAGCCAGCCCGGGACTACACGATACAATGAGCAGTTCTTC.

The chain uses TRBV11-2 and TRBJ2-3; no firm D call. The V and J ends lost 3 bases and 6 bases respectively, with 10 bases between them. CDR1 and CDR2 from the germline V gene are SGHAT and FQNNGV. The CDR3 totals 13 residues. CDR3 sequence: CASSFTHGDTQYF. The CDR3 region has the DNA TGTGCCAGCAGCTTCACACACGGGGATACGCAGTATTTT.

The gene calls are TRBV5-1 and TRBJ2-7, with 8 nucleotides matching TRBD1. Germline CDR1 is SGHRS and CDR2 is YFSETQ. With 4 bases clipped from V and 5 bases from J, the junction kept 11 bases outside the gene matches. This CDR3 has 15 amino acids. The CDR3, as DNA: TGCGCCAGCAGCCTAGGACAGGGTGGTACCCACGAGCAGTACTTC. Translated: CASSLGQGGTHEQYF.